This T cell receptor beta chain was profiled in a study of blood T cell repertoires in COVID-19. About the research overall: Spain, Italy and the United States supplied samples that represented acute and convalescent COVID-19. T cells, B-cell-depleted T cells, or PBMCs supplied cDNA or gDNA.

The CDR3 has 14 amino acids. Trimming stripped 0 bases from V and 1 base from J, with 6 bases between. Germline assignment: CDR1 LNHNV and CDR2 YYDKDF (reference sequence). Per the original methods: Nucleated cell counts were estimated from reference gene primer amplification. Profiled with immunoSEQ multiplex PCR; TCRdb holds only in-frame clones, not every one. Clone size and V and J calls were adopted from that table, with D and trimming inferred from the DNA. The sample holds some 100,000 clones; 80% to 95% are singletons and the top ten take about 1.9%. The chain links TRBV15 to TRBJ1-2; D not resolved. What was sequenced was peripheral blood. This sequence originates from a man aged 50-60 years with active COVID-19. The CDR3 DNA is TGTGCCACCAGCAGAGAACATTTTAACTATGGCTACACCTTC. Translation gives CATSREHFNYGYTF.